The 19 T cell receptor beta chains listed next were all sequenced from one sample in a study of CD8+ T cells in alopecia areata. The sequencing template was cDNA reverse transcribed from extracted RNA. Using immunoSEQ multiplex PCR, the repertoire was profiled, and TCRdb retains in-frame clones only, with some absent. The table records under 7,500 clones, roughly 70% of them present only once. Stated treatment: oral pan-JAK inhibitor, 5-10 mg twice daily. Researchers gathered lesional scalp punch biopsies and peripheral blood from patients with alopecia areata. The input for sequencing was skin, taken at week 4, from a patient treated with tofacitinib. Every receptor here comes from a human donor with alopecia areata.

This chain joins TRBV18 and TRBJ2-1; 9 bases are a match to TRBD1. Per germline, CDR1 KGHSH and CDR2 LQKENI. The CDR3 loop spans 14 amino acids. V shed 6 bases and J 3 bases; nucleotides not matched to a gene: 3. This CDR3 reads CASSVDRGYNEQFF. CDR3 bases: TGTGCCAGCTCTGTGGACAGGGGCTACAATGAGCAGTTCTTC.

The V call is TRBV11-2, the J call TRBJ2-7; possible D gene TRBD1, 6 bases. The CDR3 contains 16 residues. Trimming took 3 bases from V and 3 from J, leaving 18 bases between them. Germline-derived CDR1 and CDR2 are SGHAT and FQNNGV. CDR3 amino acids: CASSFMQGKDSYEQYF. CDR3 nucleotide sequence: TGTGCCAGCAGCTTCATGCAGGGGAAGGACAGCTACGAGCAGTACTTC.

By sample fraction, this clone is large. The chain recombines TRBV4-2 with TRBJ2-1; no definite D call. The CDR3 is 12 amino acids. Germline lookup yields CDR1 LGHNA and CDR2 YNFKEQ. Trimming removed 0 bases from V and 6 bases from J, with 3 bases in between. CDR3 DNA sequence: TGTGCCAGCAGCCAAGACCTCAATGAGCAGTTCTTC. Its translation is CASSQDLNEQFF.

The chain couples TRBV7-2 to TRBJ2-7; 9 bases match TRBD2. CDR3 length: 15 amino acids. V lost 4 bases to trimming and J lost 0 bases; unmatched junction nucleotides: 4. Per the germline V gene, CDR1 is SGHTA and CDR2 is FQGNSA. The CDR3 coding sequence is TGTGCCAGCAGCTATGGAGCGGGAGGCTCCTACGAGCAGTACTTC. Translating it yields CASSYGAGGSYEQYF. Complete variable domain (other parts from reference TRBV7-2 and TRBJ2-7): GAGVSQSPSNKVTEKGKDVELRCDPISGHTALYWYRQSLGQGLEFLIYFQGNSAPDKSGLPSDRFSAERTGGSVSTLTIQRTQQEDSAVYLCASSYGAGGSYEQYFGPGTRLTVT.

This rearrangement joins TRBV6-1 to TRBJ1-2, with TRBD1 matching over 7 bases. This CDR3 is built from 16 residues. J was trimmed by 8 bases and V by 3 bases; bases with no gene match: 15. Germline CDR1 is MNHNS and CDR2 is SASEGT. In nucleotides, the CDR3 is TGTGCCAGCAGTGATGCCGGACTCACAGGGGTGTACGGCTACACCTTC. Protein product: CASSDAGLTGVYGYTF.

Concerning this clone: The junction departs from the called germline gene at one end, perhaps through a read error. CDR3 in DNA: TGTGCCAGCAGGCGAGCGGGGACAGGGAGGAACGCTGAAGCTTTCTTT. It specifies CASRRAGTGRNAEAFF. The V call is TRBV13, the J call TRBJ1-1; 9 nucleotides match TRBD1. Germline CDR1 and CDR2: PRHDT and FYEKMQ (reference sequence). There are 16 residues in the CDR3.

The CDR3 nucleotides read TGTGCCAGCAGCTTCACGAACACCGGGGAGCTGTTTTTT. This sequence encodes CASSFTNTGELFF. The chain recombines TRBV11-2 with TRBJ2-2; D unresolved. Trimming removed 3 bases at V and 0 bases at J, with 2 bases between. CDR1 SGHAT and CDR2 FQNNGV come from the germline V gene. This CDR3 spans 13 amino acids.

Here the CDR3 reads CASSATGPDTQYF. The DNA for the CDR3 is TGTGCCAGCAGTGCAACAGGGCCGGATACGCAGTATTTT. J is TRBJ2-3 and V is TRBV6-4; the D gene is possibly TRBD1 (6 bases). V was cut by 4 bases and J by 6 bases, with 11 bases left in between. In germline, CDR1 is MRHNA, CDR2 SNTAGT. This CDR3 has 13 residues.

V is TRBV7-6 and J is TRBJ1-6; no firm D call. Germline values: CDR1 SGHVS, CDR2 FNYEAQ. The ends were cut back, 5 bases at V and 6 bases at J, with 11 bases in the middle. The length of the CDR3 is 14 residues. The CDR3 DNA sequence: TGTGCCAGCAGCCTAGGAGCCGGTAATTCACCCCTCCACTTT. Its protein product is CASSLGAGNSPLHF. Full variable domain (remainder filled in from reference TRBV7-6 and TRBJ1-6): GAGVSQSPRYKVTKRGQDVALRCDPISGHVSLYWYRQALGQGPEFLTYFNYEAQQDKSGLPNDRFSAERPEGSISTLTIQRTEQRDSAMYRCASSLGAGNSPLHFGNGTRLTVT.

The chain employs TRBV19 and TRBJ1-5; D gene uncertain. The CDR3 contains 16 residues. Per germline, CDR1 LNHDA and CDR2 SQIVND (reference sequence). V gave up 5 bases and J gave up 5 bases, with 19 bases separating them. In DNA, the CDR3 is TGTGCCAGTAGTCGGAACCTTGGTGCTAGGGATCAGCCCCAGCATTTT. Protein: CASSRNLGARDQPQHF. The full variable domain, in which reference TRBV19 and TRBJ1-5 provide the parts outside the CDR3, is DGGITQSPKYLFRKEGQNVTLSCEQNLNHDAMYWYRQDPGQGLRLIYYSQIVNDFQKGDIAEGYSVSREKKESFPLTVTSAQKNPTAFYLCASSRNLGARDQPQHFGDGTRLSIL.

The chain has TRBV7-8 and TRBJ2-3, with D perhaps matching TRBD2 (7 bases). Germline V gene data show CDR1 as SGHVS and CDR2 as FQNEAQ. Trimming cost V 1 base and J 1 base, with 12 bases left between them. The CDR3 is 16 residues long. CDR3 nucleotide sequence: TGTGCCAGCAGCTTAGGGGGGGGGCGCGGCACAGATACGCAGTATTTT. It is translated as CASSLGGGRGTDTQYF. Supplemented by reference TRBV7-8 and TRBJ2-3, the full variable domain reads GAGVSQSPRYKVAKRGQDVALRCDPISGHVSLFWYQQALGQGPEFLTYFQNEAQLDKSGLPSDRFFAERPEGSVSTLKIQRTQQEDSAVYLCASSLGGGRGTDTQYFGPGTRLTVL.

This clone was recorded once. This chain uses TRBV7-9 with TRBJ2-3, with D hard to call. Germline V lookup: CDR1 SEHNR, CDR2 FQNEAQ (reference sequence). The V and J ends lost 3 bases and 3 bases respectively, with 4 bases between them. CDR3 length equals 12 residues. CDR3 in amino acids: CASSFPTDTQYF. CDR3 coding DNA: TGTGCCAGCAGCTTTCCGACAGATACGCAGTATTTT. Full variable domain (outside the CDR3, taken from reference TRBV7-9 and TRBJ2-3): DTGVSQNPRHKITKRGQNVTFRCDPISEHNRLYWYRQTLGQGPEFLTYFQNEAQLEKSRLLSDRFSAERPKGSFSTLEIQRTEQGDSAMYLCASSFPTDTQYFGPGTRLTVL.

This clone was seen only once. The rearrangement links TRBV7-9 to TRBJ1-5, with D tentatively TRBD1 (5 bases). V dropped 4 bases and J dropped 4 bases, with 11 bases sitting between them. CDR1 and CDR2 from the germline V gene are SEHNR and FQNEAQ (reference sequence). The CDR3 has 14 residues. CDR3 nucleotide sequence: TGTGCCAGCAGCTCGTTCAAGGGGAATCAGCCCCAGCATTTT. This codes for CASSSFKGNQPQHF.

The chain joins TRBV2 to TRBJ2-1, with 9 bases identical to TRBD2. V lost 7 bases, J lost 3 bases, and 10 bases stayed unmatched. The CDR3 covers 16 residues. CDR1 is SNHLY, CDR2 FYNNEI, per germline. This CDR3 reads CASNNGLAGVYNEQFF. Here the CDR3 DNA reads TGTGCCAGCAACAACGGTTTAGCGGGAGTCTACAATGAGCAGTTCTTC.

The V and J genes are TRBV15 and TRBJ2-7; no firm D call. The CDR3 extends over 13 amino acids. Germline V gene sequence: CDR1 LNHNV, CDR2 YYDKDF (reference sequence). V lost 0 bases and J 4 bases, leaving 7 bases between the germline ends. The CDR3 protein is CATSRETVYEQYF. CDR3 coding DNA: TGTGCCACCAGCAGAGAAACAGTATACGAGCAGTACTTC.

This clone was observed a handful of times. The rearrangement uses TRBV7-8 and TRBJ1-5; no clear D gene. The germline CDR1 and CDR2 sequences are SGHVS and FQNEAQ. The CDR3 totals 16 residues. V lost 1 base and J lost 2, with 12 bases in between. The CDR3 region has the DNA TGTGCCAGCAGCTTAGTATGGGGTTACGGCAATCAGCCCCAGCATTTT. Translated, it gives CASSLVWGYGNQPQHF. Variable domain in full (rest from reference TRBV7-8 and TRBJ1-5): GAGVSQSPRYKVAKRGQDVALRCDPISGHVSLFWYQQALGQGPEFLTYFQNEAQLDKSGLPSDRFFAERPEGSVSTLKIQRTQQEDSAVYLCASSLVWGYGNQPQHFGDGTRLSIL.

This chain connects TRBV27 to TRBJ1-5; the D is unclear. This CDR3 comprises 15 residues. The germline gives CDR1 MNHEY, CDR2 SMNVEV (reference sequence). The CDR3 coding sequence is TGTGTTCCCTGGGTCCTAATCCTCCCAAGGCAGCCCCAGCATTTT. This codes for CVPWVLILPRQPQHF.

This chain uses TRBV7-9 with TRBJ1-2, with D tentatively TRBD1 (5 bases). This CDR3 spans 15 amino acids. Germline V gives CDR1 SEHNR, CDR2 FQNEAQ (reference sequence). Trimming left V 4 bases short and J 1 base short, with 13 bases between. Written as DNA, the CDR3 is TGTGCCAGCAGCTCCACGGGACGGCTTAACTATGGCTACACCTTC. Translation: CASSSTGRLNYGYTF.

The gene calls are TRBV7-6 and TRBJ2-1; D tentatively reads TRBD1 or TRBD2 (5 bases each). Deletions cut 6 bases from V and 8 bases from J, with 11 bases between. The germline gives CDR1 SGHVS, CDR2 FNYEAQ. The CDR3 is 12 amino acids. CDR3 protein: CASSLGRDEQFF. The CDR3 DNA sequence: TGTGCCAGCAGTCTGGGACGGGATGAGCAGTTCTTC.